The 2 T cell receptor beta chains reported below all come from one sample, sequenced in a study of T cell responses to AZD1222 COVID-19 vaccine. Data came from immunoSEQ multiplex PCR; TCRdb stores just in-frame clones and leaves some out. The sample yields around 100,000 clones, around 90% seen once. The sequences come from peripheral blood, collected on day 0 of AZD1222 vaccination. Receptors originate from an adult in good health.

The chain carries TRBV28 and TRBJ1-1, with a weak D call TRBD1 (6 bases). V lost 2 bases and J lost 2, with 15 bases in between. Germline V gene data show CDR1 as MDHEN and CDR2 as SYDVKM. The CDR3 covers 16 residues. The CDR3 coding sequence is TGTGCCAGCAGTTTACGGGGTAGGACAGCTAACACTGAAGCTTTCTTT. Protein: CASSLRGRTANTEAFF. Full variable domain (missing parts from reference TRBV28 and TRBJ1-1): DVKVTQSSRYLVKRTGEKVFLECVQDMDHENMFWYRQDPGLGLRLIYFSYDVKMKEKGDIPEGYSVSREKKERFSLILESASTNQTSMYLCASSLRGRTANTEAFFGQGTRLTVV.

This clone was observed once. The V call is TRBV27, the J call TRBJ1-4; tentative D call: TRBD1 (6 bases). CDR1 and CDR2 from the germline V gene are MNHEY and SMNVEV (reference sequence). There are 15 residues in the CDR3. V gave up 6 bases and J gave up 8 bases, with 19 bases separating them. The CDR3 DNA sequence: TGTGCCAGCAGCTCTCTGGGGGGCTTGGAAGAAAAACTGTTTTTT. Protein sequence: CASSSLGGLEEKLFF.